This section outlines one T cell receptor (beta chain) sequence together with its context. Many counts were recorded for this clonotype. No antigen is known for it. No per-base quality is available; no much larger clone lies one base away. The TCR beta CDR3 regions were amplified from the RNA transcripts. For the first round of RT-PCR on the TCR CDR3, the HTBI primer set was used together with the Qiagen OneStep RT-PCR kit. Libraries were constructed in a second round of multiplex PCR, after which size selection and purification were carried out. Libraries were sequenced paired-end with 100 bp reads on an Illumina HiSeq2000. The original methods were these. SOAPnuke was used to process the raw data, with reads discarded if the reads contained adapters or uncalled bases, had a mean Phred below 15, or lacked an exact constant-primer or identifier match. High-quality paired reads were merged with COPE v1.2.5, and unique nucleotide sequences were defined as clonotypes. Clonotypes were aligned to IMGT TRBV, TRBD and TRBJ reference segments using MiTCR v1.1. The analysis was restricted to V-J combinations with a frequency above 0.0001, which together covered 99.2% of the repertoires. The TCS score was defined as F50 (clonal expansion) divided by E x V (chaos), with BLOSUM62-based TCRdist calculated between CDR3 peptides within each V-J. Welch's t-statistics and random forest reduced 500 to 650 V-J features to 10 to 15, which were used in a naive Bayes classifier (R e1071). Thyroid-blood repertoire similarity was quantified with the Morisita-Horn index. TCRdb reprocessed the public reads (quality trimming at Q25 with fastp, clone calling with MiXCR) and kept in-frame beta chains. Merged by CDR3 protein, the rows form single entries marked with the most common genes and DNA. The V and J calls here are based on TCRdb, not the publication. Within this sample are about 660,000 distinct CDR3 sequences, with less than 45% of them counted one time only. Of the sample, roughly 7.2% falls within the top ten clones.

The sample originates from a study of T cells in Graves' hyperthyroidism and ophthalmopathy (dated by TCRdb to about 2019). Regarding the study in general: A discovery cohort of around 100 patients, about 40 with Graves' ophthalmopathy and about 60 with stable Graves' hyperthyroidism, was used to find distinguishing TCR V-J signatures. In addition, the study compared T-cell repertoires in thyroid tissue and in blood from over 5 Graves' hyperthyroidism patients. After sampling, hyperthyroidism patients received methimazole starting at 30 mg daily, and ophthalmopathy patients received high-dose intravenous methylprednisolone. The approximately 98 discovery patients were randomly divided into training and test sets at a 7:3 ratio. The paper describes TCR Vbeta CDR3 sequencing of roughly 130 peripheral blood samples, made up of 43 ophthalmopathy patients, around 73 hyperthyroidism patients and approximately 17 progressor patients. Whether ophthalmopathy could be predicted prospectively was tested in an independent validation cohort made up of some 20 hyperthyroidism patients plus 17 patients who later progressed to ophthalmopathy. The investigation overall reported the following: No statistical method was used to fix the sample size in advance, and group allocation was not hidden from the investigators. During validation, the model predicted progression to ophthalmopathy a median of about 5.9 months ahead of onset, with 60% to 71% sensitivity and under 85% specificity. A 13 V-J signature model separated ophthalmopathy from stable hyperthyroidism, with just over 85% sensitivity and roughly 81% specificity in cross-validation and 80%/75% in testing. Most expanded thyroid clonotypes (frequency above 0.001) were also found in blood, which suggests that blood repertoires may mirror thyroid immune responses.

Sequences SGHRS (CDR1) and YFSETQ (CDR2) are obtained from the germline V gene. The CDR3 has 14 amino acids, counting the end cysteine and phenylalanine. Of the read, only the CDR3 DNA is kept; its 42 bases are in frame from base 1. V and J lose 1 base and 1 base, and a span of 8 bases separates them. The study excluded patients with uncontrolled infections, other autoimmune diseases, pregnancy or lactation. Diagnoses relied on clinical symptoms, serum thyroxine and TRAb, thyroid ultrasound and orbital computed tomography. Trizol reagent was used to extract total RNA, and RNA quality was then checked on an Agilent 2100 Bioanalyzer.

The chain is assembled from TRBV5-1 and TRBJ1-1, and perhaps TRBD1 as D gene, on 5 matching bases. The sequencing input was peripheral blood or thyroid tissue (not recorded which). This TCR was sampled from an adult man with Graves' disease, either hyperthyroidism or ophthalmopathy (not recorded which). The nucleotides read TGCGCCAGCAGCTTGCAGGACACGAACACTGAAGCTTTCTTT. Its protein product is CASSLQDTNTEAFF.